The 25 T cell receptor beta chains presented below share a single source sample, sequenced in a study of response to subunit inactivated influenza vaccine. TCRdb redid the calling of the RT-PCR reads with MiXCR, one entry per CDR3 protein. Of 530,000 or so distinct CDR3 sequences listed, around 11% are singletons. This sample comprised PBMCs from blood, obtained on the day of vaccination. The receptors shown here come from a man in his fifties who received an inactivated influenza vaccine.

The table lists this clonotype with many counts. This chain joins TRBV4-3 and TRBJ2-3; D gene unclear. V lost 3 bases and J 1 base, leaving 11 bases between the germline ends. This CDR3 has 15 residues. CDR1 LGHNA and CDR2 YSLEER come from the germline V gene. CDR3 bases: TGCGCCAGCAGCCAGAGCCCGGGCCGCACAGATACGCAGTATTTT. This sequence encodes CASSQSPGRTDTQYF.

The J gene is TRBJ2-1, the V gene TRBV7-9; TRBD1 aligns across 7 bases. Losses at the gene ends were 3 bases for V and 6 bases for J; bases not matched to a gene: 5. The CDR3 loop spans 14 amino acids. Germline V lookup: CDR1 SEHNR, CDR2 FQNEAQ (reference sequence). CDR3 amino acids: CASSFDREINEQFF. In DNA form, the CDR3 reads TGTGCCAGCAGCTTCGACAGGGAGATCAATGAGCAGTTCTTC.

This clonotype was found a few times. The chain recombines TRBV12-3 or TRBV12-4 with TRBJ2-5; 9 bases are a match to TRBD2. V gave up 6 bases and J gave up 5 bases; unmatched junction bases: 16. The CDR3 has 17 amino acids. This CDR3 is CASSTDVAGALRETQYF. The CDR3 DNA sequence: TGTGCCAGCAGCACCGACGTAGCGGGAGCACTAAGGGAGACCCAGTACTTC.

The chain recombines TRBV2 with TRBJ2-1; TRBD1 agrees at 7 bases. Germline CDR1 is SNHLY and CDR2 is FYNNEI. The V and J ends lost 7 bases and 2 bases, in that order; junction bases with no gene match: 8. The CDR3 has 15 amino acids. CDR3 in amino acids: CASTRQGPPYNEQFF. CDR3 coding DNA: TGTGCCAGCACCCGACAGGGCCCCCCCTACAATGAGCAGTTCTTC.

The gene calls are TRBV4-2 and TRBJ1-4, with D perhaps matching TRBD1 (6 bases). The V end was cut by 0 bases, the J end by 11 bases, with 13 bases between. In germline, CDR1 is LGHNA, CDR2 YNFKEQ. CDR3 size: 14 residues. The CDR3: CASSQDLQGRKLFF. CDR3 coding DNA: TGTGCCAGCAGCCAAGATCTCCAGGGGCGGAAACTGTTTTTT.

The DNA for the CDR3 is TGTGCCATCAGTGAGTCCCGCGGGCTGGGTGAGCAGTTCTTC. Amino acids: CAISESRGLGEQFF. This chain uses TRBV10-3 with TRBJ2-1; TRBD2 is a possible D gene (5 bases). The CDR3 runs to 14 residues. V was clipped by 0 bases and J by 9 bases, with 12 bases between them. CDR1 and CDR2 (germline): ENHRY, SYGVKD.

This clonotype has a count of ten or more. The chain has TRBV14 and TRBJ2-7, with TRBD2 identical over 10 bases. The germline gives CDR1 SGHDN, CDR2 FVKESK. Germline trimming cut 1 base from V and 6 bases from J; bases unmatched to any gene: 3. The CDR3 consists of 14 residues. CDR3 sequence (DNA): TGTGCCAGCAGCCAAGGCCTAGCGGGAGCCGAGCAGTACTTC. Its translation: CASSQGLAGAEQYF. The whole variable domain, remainder taken from reference TRBV14 and TRBJ2-7, is EAGVTQFPSHSVIEKGQTVTLRCDPISGHDNLYWYRRVMGKEIKFLLHFVKESKQDESGMPNNRFLAERTGGTYSTLKVQPAELEDSGVYFCASSQGLAGAEQYFGPGTRLTVT.

This clonotype was observed many times. This chain joins TRBV20-1 and TRBJ2-5, with 8 bases aligning to TRBD1. Unmatched junction bases numbered 5, after V lost 3 bases and J lost 5 bases. This CDR3 contains 13 residues. Germline assignment: CDR1 DFQATT and CDR2 SNEGSKA (reference sequence). Here the CDR3 DNA reads TGCAGTGCTAGTAAGCGGACAGGGGAGACCCAGTACTTC. Amino acid sequence: CSASKRTGETQYF.

This clonotype was detected ten times or more. The CDR3 DNA reads TGTGCCAGCAGCCAACTAGGACTAGCGGGTGATACGCAGTATTTT. It encodes CASSQLGLAGDTQYF. The chain combines TRBV14 with TRBJ2-3; 11 positions match TRBD2. Germline loops: CDR1 SGHDN, CDR2 FVKESK. The CDR3 runs to 15 residues. The ends lost 2 bases at V and 6 bases at J; junction bases unmatched: 4.

The CDR3 region has the DNA TGCAGCGTTGTCAAGGGGTCCCATGCCTACAATGAGCAGTTCTTC. Amino acids: CSVVKGSHAYNEQFF. The chain joins TRBV29-1 to TRBJ2-1; a weak D match, TRBD1 (5 bases). Deletions cut 4 bases from V and 2 bases from J, with 15 bases between. This CDR3 spans 15 amino acids. Germline-derived CDR1 and CDR2 are SQVTM and ANQGSEA.

V is TRBV9 and J is TRBJ2-2; D remains ambiguous. CDR3 length: 16 residues. CDR1 and CDR2 from the germline V gene are SGDLS and YYNGEE. The V end lost 0 bases, the J end lost 0 bases, and 9 bases lay between the germline ends. The CDR3 coding sequence is TGTGCCAGCAGCGTAGGCCCGCTAGCGAACACCGGGGAGCTGTTTTTT. Translated, it gives CASSVGPLANTGELFF.

A few counts support this clonotype. The V call is TRBV7-9, the J call TRBJ2-3; no reliable D call. Trimming shortened V by 2 bases and J by 2 bases, and 14 bases separated the two germline ends. The length of the CDR3 is 16 residues. Germline lookup yields CDR1 SEHNR and CDR2 FQNEAQ (reference sequence). The CDR3 sequence is CASSLSWRVITDTQYF. Here the CDR3 DNA reads TGTGCCAGCAGCTTAAGTTGGAGAGTTATCACAGATACGCAGTATTTT.

The table lists this clonotype with many counts. V gene TRBV12-3 or TRBV12-4 combines with J gene TRBJ1-3; D is ambiguous. The CDR3 loop spans 12 amino acids. Between the trimmed V and J ends, which lost 6 bases and 9 bases, there was a span of 12 bases. As DNA, the CDR3 is TGTGCCAGCAGCAGCGTGGTCGGCACCATATATTTT. This codes for CASSSVVGTIYF.

The CDR3 DNA follows: TGTGCCATCAGCGTAGACAGGGGGCGGGGAGAGACCCAGTACTTC. Translation gives CAISVDRGRGETQYF. The chain has TRBV10-3 and TRBJ2-5; TRBD1 matches 10 bases. CDR3 length equals 15 residues. Germline V CDR1 and CDR2: ENHRY, SYGVKD. V trimming: 6 bases; J trimming: 4 bases; junction bases outside the gene matches: 8.

The chain combines TRBV28 with TRBJ2-7; D ambiguous. V was cut by 7 bases and J by 2 bases, with 9 bases left in between. This CDR3 contains 12 residues. CDR1 is MDHEN, CDR2 SYDVKM, per germline. The CDR3 here is CASMGYAYEQYF. CDR3 in DNA: TGTGCCAGCATGGGCTACGCCTACGAGCAGTACTTC. The whole variable domain, remainder taken from reference TRBV28 and TRBJ2-7, is DVKVTQSSRYLVKRTGEKVFLECVQDMDHENMFWYRQDPGLGLRLIYFSYDVKMKEKGDIPEGYSVSREKKERFSLILESASTNQTSMYLCASMGYAYEQYFGPGTRLTVT.

The genes are TRBV4-3 and TRBJ2-1; 15 nucleotides align to TRBD2. CDR1 and CDR2 (germline): LGHNA, YSLEER. CDR3 length: 18 residues. Germline trimming cut 4 bases from V and 2 bases from J; bases unmatched to any gene: 6. The DNA of the CDR3 is TGCGCCAGCAGCCCTCGGACTAGCGGGGGGGGCACCTACAATGAGCAGTTCTTC. It is translated as CASSPRTSGGGTYNEQFF.

This clonotype has only a few counts. This rearrangement joins TRBV5-1 to TRBJ2-1; 8 bases line up with TRBD2. The CDR3 spans 14 residues. Germline lookup yields CDR1 SGHRS and CDR2 YFSETQ. The V segment lost 0 bases and the J segment 7 bases; nucleotides outside the gene matches: 3. The CDR3 reads CASSLVLAGNEQFF. The CDR3 coding sequence is TGCGCCAGCAGCTTGGTCCTAGCGGGTAATGAGCAGTTCTTC.

This chain joins TRBV12-3 or TRBV12-4 and TRBJ1-6; 10 nucleotides agree with TRBD1. CDR3 length: 17 residues. The V segment lost 1 base and the J segment 8 bases; nucleotides outside the gene matches: 8. CDR3 loop: CASSLDITGQGDSPLHF. The DNA for the CDR3 is TGTGCCAGCAGTTTAGACATTACCGGACAGGGGGATTCACCCCTCCACTTT.

This sequence joins TRBV19 and TRBJ2-7; D call uncertain. Germline V gives CDR1 LNHDA, CDR2 SQIVND (reference sequence). With 3 bases removed from V and 3 bases from J, the gap between germline ends came to 12 bases. This CDR3 has 14 amino acids. CDR3 amino acids: CASSIGTVNYEQYF. For the CDR3, the DNA is TGTGCCAGTAGTATTGGCACGGTGAACTACGAGCAGTACTTC.

The sample holds a few counts of this clonotype. This chain connects TRBV10-3 to TRBJ2-7, with 9 bases that match TRBD1. V lost 4 bases and J lost 0; bases outside the gene matches: 16. The CDR3 loop spans 19 amino acids. Germline lookup yields CDR1 ENHRY and CDR2 SYGVKD. CDR3 residues: CAISARGRGGQGISYEQYF. As DNA, the CDR3 is TGTGCCATCAGTGCAAGGGGCCGAGGGGGACAGGGAATCTCCTACGAGCAGTACTTC.

This clonotype showed up many times. The chain combines TRBV29-1 with TRBJ1-1; the D is unclear. Germline assignment: CDR1 SQVTM and CDR2 ANQGSEA. The CDR3 extends over 13 amino acids. The germline V and J ends were trimmed by 2 bases and 3 bases, with 10 bases remaining between them. CDR3 coding DNA: TGCAGCGTTGAACCGGGCTTTTACACTGAAGCTTTCTTT. It encodes CSVEPGFYTEAFF. Full variable domain (rest looked up from reference TRBV29-1 and TRBJ1-1): SAVISQKPSRDICQRGTSLTIQCQVDSQVTMMFWYRQQPGQSLTLIATANQGSEATYESGFVIDKFPISRPNLTFSTLTVSNMSPEDSSIYLCSVEPGFYTEAFFGQGTRLTVV.

In its sample, this clonotype was seen many times. The rearrangement uses TRBV5-1 and TRBJ1-4; D may be TRBD1 (5 bases). Germline V gene lookup returns CDR1 SGHRS and CDR2 YFSETQ. The CDR3 loop spans 15 amino acids. V was trimmed by 2 bases and J by 8 bases, leaving 16 bases between them. CDR3 coding DNA: TGCGCCAGCAGCTTAGGGGCAGGCGGCGTAGAAAAACTGTTTTTT. This gives the protein CASSLGAGGVEKLFF. Variable domain in full (rest from reference TRBV5-1 and TRBJ1-4): KAGVTQTPRYLIKTRGQQVTLSCSPISGHRSVSWYQQTPGQGLQFLFEYFSETQRNKGNFPGRFSGRQFSNSRSEMNVSTLELGDSALYLCASSLGAGGVEKLFFGSGTQLSVL.

This clonotype was detected ten times or more. The chain employs TRBV5-1 and TRBJ2-3, with unresolved D. Germline V gene data show CDR1 as SGHRS and CDR2 as YFSETQ. The CDR3 spans 15 residues. The ends were cut back, 0 bases at V and 0 bases at J, with 8 bases in the middle. The chain's CDR3 is CASSLAGYSTDTQYF. CDR3 bases: TGCGCCAGCAGCTTGGCCGGGTATAGCACAGATACGCAGTATTTT. The whole variable domain, filled in from reference TRBV5-1 and TRBJ2-3, reads KAGVTQTPRYLIKTRGQQVTLSCSPISGHRSVSWYQQTPGQGLQFLFEYFSETQRNKGNFPGRFSGRQFSNSRSEMNVSTLELGDSALYLCASSLAGYSTDTQYFGPGTRLTVL.

The chain recombines TRBV10-3 with TRBJ1-1, with 10 nucleotides matching TRBD1. Trimming removed 6 bases from V and 5 bases from J; junction bases left unmatched: 3. The CDR3 is 13 residues long. The germline V gene encodes CDR1 ENHRY and CDR2 SYGVKD. The CDR3 nucleotides read TGTGCCATCAGGGACAGGGGGGAGACTGAAGCTTTCTTT. Amino acids: CAIRDRGETEAFF.

This clonotype was seen more than once but under ten times. J is TRBJ2-2 and V is TRBV27; D is unresolved. With 3 bases removed from V and 0 bases from J, the gap between germline ends came to 8 bases. Germline V gives CDR1 MNHEY, CDR2 SMNVEV (reference sequence). This CDR3 is 15 amino acids long. The CDR3 DNA follows: TGTGCCAGCAGTTTGGGAATGACGAACACCGGGGAGCTGTTTTTT. It specifies CASSLGMTNTGELFF.